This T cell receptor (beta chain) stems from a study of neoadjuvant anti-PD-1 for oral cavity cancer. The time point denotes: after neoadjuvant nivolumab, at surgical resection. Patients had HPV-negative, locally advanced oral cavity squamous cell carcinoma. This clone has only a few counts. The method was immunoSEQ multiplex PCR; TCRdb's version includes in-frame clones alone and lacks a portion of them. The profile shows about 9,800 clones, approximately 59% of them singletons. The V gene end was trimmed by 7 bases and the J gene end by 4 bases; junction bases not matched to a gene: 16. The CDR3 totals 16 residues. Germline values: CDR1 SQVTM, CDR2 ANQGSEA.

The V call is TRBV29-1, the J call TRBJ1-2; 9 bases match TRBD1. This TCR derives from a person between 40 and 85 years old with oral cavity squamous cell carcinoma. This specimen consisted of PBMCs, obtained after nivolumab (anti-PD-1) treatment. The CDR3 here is CSAFLSGQGKVYGYTF. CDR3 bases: TGCAGCGCCTTCCTTTCGGGACAGGGAAAGGTCTATGGCTACACCTTC.